These 26 T cell receptor beta chains share one sample of origin, sequenced in a study of T cells in Graves' hyperthyroidism and ophthalmopathy. Researchers amplified the TCR beta CDR3 regions from RNA transcripts. With the HTBI primer set, the TCR CDR3 went through a first round of RT-PCR. Via MiXCR, TCRdb re-called the multiplex PCR reads, giving one row per CDR3 protein. This repertoire shows 250,000 or so distinct CDR3 sequences, roughly 15% found once; its top ten account for 13%. The specimen was blood. The source of these receptors is a woman aged 35 to 49 with Graves' hyperthyroidism that later progressed to Graves' ophthalmopathy.

There are many counts of this clonotype. V is TRBV11-2 and J is TRBJ2-1; D might be TRBD2 (6 bases). Trimming removed 5 bases at V and 0 bases at J, with 20 bases between. CDR1 and CDR2 from the germline V gene are SGHAT and FQNNGV. This CDR3 comprises 18 residues. As DNA, the CDR3 is TGTGCCAGCAGCCCACTCGGGACTTCTCAGAGCTCCTACAATGAGCAGTTCTTC. The encoded protein is CASSPLGTSQSSYNEQFF.

This clonotype has a single count. In nucleotides, the CDR3 is TGCAGTGCTAAAACGATCGCGGGAGGGCAGTACTTC. As protein: CSAKTIAGGQYF. The chain carries TRBV20-1 and TRBJ2-7; TRBD2 aligns across 8 bases. This CDR3 region has 12 residues. In germline, CDR1 is DFQATT, CDR2 SNEGSKA (reference sequence). The V and J ends lost 4 bases and 9 bases, in that order; junction bases with no gene match: 8.

This clonotype occurred many times. The J gene is TRBJ1-1, the V gene TRBV12-3 or TRBV12-4, with D possibly being TRBD1 (5 bases). V lost 6 bases and J 0 bases, leaving 20 bases between the germline ends. The CDR3 is 17 amino acids. The CDR3 here is CASRPGWGRGMNTEAFF. For the CDR3, the DNA is TGTGCCAGCAGACCAGGGTGGGGCCGAGGGATGAACACTGAAGCTTTCTTT.

At least ten counts were recorded for this clonotype. This chain links TRBV27 with TRBJ1-6; D gene uncertain. The CDR3 totals 13 residues. Per germline, CDR1 MNHEY and CDR2 SMNVEV (reference sequence). V was pared by 2 bases and J by 12 bases, with 11 bases between. CDR3 nucleotide sequence: TGTGCCAGCAGTTTAGCCGGTGCCCAACCCCTCCACTTT. This encodes CASSLAGAQPLHF.

This clonotype has ten or more counts. The chain joins TRBV7-3 to TRBJ2-6; D is perhaps TRBD2 (6 bases). Germline V gene lookup returns CDR1 SGHTA and CDR2 FQGTGA. This CDR3 region has 16 residues. Deletions cut 6 bases from V and 4 bases from J, with 16 bases between. DNA of the CDR3: TGTGCCAGCAGTCAGAGTGGGGGGAACGGGGCCAACGTCCTGACTTTC. Protein product: CASSQSGGNGANVLTF.

This clonotype was counted ten times or more. This rearrangement joins TRBV18 to TRBJ2-2; 7 nucleotides agree with TRBD1. This CDR3 has 16 residues. With 3 bases clipped from V and 0 bases from J, the junction kept 4 bases outside the gene matches. Germline lookup yields CDR1 KGHSH and CDR2 LQKENI. CDR3 residues: CASSPSGTANTGELFF. The CDR3 DNA reads TGTGCCAGCTCACCCTCCGGGACAGCGAACACCGGGGAGCTGTTTTTT.

V and J are TRBV14 and TRBJ2-5, with 11 bases lining up with TRBD2. CDR1 is SGHDN, CDR2 FVKESK, per germline. J was trimmed by 1 base and V by 4 bases; bases with no gene match: 8. The CDR3 covers 17 residues. The CDR3 region is CASSRVPSGRFQETQYF. The DNA of the CDR3 is TGTGCCAGCAGCCGAGTTCCTAGCGGGAGGTTCCAAGAGACCCAGTACTTC.

The J gene is TRBJ2-1, the V gene TRBV18, with a possible D match to TRBD1 (6 bases). The CDR3 consists of 15 residues. V was shortened by 1 base and J by 9 bases, with 16 bases between the two germline ends. Germline V gene sequence: CDR1 KGHSH, CDR2 LQKENI. CDR3 bases: TGTGCCAGCTCACCACTGGGGGCCACCATTTCTGAGCAGTTCTTC. It translates to CASSPLGATISEQFF.

The chain uses TRBV14 and TRBJ1-3; tentatively, D is TRBD1 (6 bases). The CDR3 loop spans 15 amino acids. The germline gives CDR1 SGHDN, CDR2 FVKESK. Trimming took 2 bases from V and 7 from J, leaving 15 bases between them. The CDR3 here is CASSQSPRGQNTIYF. The CDR3 DNA follows: TGTGCCAGCAGCCAATCCCCGCGGGGGCAGAACACCATATATTTT.

This clonotype has ten or more counts. The chain combines TRBV6-5 with TRBJ2-3; D gene ambiguous. Germline V lookup: CDR1 MNHEY, CDR2 SVGAGI. V lost 0 bases and J lost 2, with 15 bases in between. The CDR3 totals 17 residues. The CDR3 reads CASSYSFHSRVTDTQYF. The CDR3 DNA reads TGTGCCAGCAGTTACTCGTTTCATAGCAGAGTCACAGATACGCAGTATTTT.

This clonotype has ten or more counts. The V gene is TRBV12-3 or TRBV12-4, the J gene TRBJ2-4, with 7 bases aligning to TRBD2. CDR3 length: 14 residues. The V and J ends lost 2 bases and 7 bases, in that order; junction bases with no gene match: 5. In DNA form, the CDR3 reads TGTGCCAGCAGTTTATTGGGGGGAGGGAACATTCAGTACTTC. The encoded protein is CASSLLGGGNIQYF.

A note on this clonotype: One junction end does not reproduce the germline sequence, and a read error may be involved. The chain has TRBV20-1 and TRBJ1-2, with 11 bases aligning to TRBD1. Germline CDR1 reads DFQATT; CDR2 reads SNEGSKA (reference sequence). CDR3 size: 16 residues. As DNA, the CDR3 is TGCAGTGCCAGAGGGCCGGGACAGGGGGTTTACTATGGCTACACCTTC. Its protein is CSARGPGQGVYYGYTF.

This clonotype was seen ten or more times. This chain links TRBV12-3 or TRBV12-4 with TRBJ2-2, with a tentative D call TRBD1 (5 bases). The V end was cut by 5 bases, the J end by 4 bases, with 11 bases between. The CDR3 spans 14 residues. The CDR3 bases are TGTGCCAGCAGTATTCGACAGTTCACCGGGGAGCTGTTTTTT. It encodes CASSIRQFTGELFF.

The gene calls are TRBV27 and TRBJ2-1; TRBD1 or TRBD2 may be the D gene (5 bases each). Germline CDR1 and CDR2: MNHEY and SMNVEV (reference sequence). V was trimmed by 0 bases and J by 3 bases, leaving 9 bases between them. The CDR3 is 15 residues long. The CDR3 here is CASSLSSGLYNEQFF. The DNA of the CDR3 is TGTGCCAGCAGTTTATCGTCGGGGCTCTACAATGAGCAGTTCTTC.

This clonotype was detected ten times or more. The genes are TRBV27 and TRBJ2-3, with TRBD2 identical over 8 bases. The CDR3 is 16 residues long. Germline V gene lookup returns CDR1 MNHEY and CDR2 SMNVEV (reference sequence). With V trimmed by 0 bases and J by 1 base, 3 bases remained unmatched. As DNA, the CDR3 is TGTGCCAGCAGTTTATCGGCAGCGGGGGGCACAGATACGCAGTATTTT. Translation gives CASSLSAAGGTDTQYF.

Many counts were recorded for this clonotype. The chain uses TRBV4-2 and TRBJ1-5, with 7 bases fitting TRBD1. Trimming at V came to 1 base and at J to 10 bases, leaving 7 bases not matched to a gene. The CDR3 length is 14 residues. Germline V lookup: CDR1 LGHNA, CDR2 YNFKEQ. The CDR3 spells CASSQGTGTSPQHF. The DNA of the CDR3 is TGTGCCAGCAGCCAAGGGACAGGTACGTCTCCCCAGCATTTT.

This clonotype was seen ten or more times. This chain uses TRBV12-3 or TRBV12-4 with TRBJ2-2; D may correspond to TRBD1 or TRBD2 (5 bases each). Trimming stripped 4 bases from V and 5 bases from J, with 11 bases between. CDR3 length: 14 residues. The CDR3: CASSSGRRTGELFF. CDR3 bases: TGTGCCAGCAGTTCGGGACGTCGGACCGGGGAGCTGTTTTTT.

This clonotype came up many times. The chain recombines TRBV5-6 with TRBJ2-7; 7 bases align to TRBD1. The CDR3 length is 13 residues. J was trimmed by 4 bases and V by 5 bases; bases with no gene match: 6. Per germline, CDR1 SGHDT and CDR2 YYEEEE. The DNA of the CDR3 is TGTGCCAGCAGAGACAGGGCAGGGTACGAGCAGTACTTC. It codes for CASRDRAGYEQYF.

There are many counts of this clonotype. The rearrangement uses TRBV20-1 and TRBJ2-5; 7 nucleotides agree with TRBD1. Germline loops: CDR1 DFQATT, CDR2 SNEGSKA (reference sequence). This CDR3 region has 16 residues. V shed 2 bases, J shed 4 bases, and the junction held 13 bases outside the gene matches. The CDR3 spells CSARTDDRVFLETQYF. DNA for the CDR3: TGCAGTGCTAGAACGGACGACAGGGTTTTTTTAGAGACCCAGTACTTC.

There are a few counts of this clonotype. V gene TRBV20-1 combines with J gene TRBJ2-1; the D is unclear. The CDR3 has 15 residues. Per germline, CDR1 DFQATT and CDR2 SNEGSKA (reference sequence). The V gene lost 6 bases and the J gene lost 0 bases, with 15 bases spanning the gap. CDR3 in amino acids: CSAFLLPSSYNEQFF. In DNA, the CDR3 is TGCAGTGCATTCCTACTACCAAGCTCCTACAATGAGCAGTTCTTC.

This clonotype was observed many times. The CDR3 is CASTQGGGLYNEQFF. CDR3 DNA sequence: TGTGCCTCAACCCAAGGGGGGGGGTTGTACAATGAGCAGTTCTTC. The chain combines TRBV27 with TRBJ2-1, with D possibly TRBD2 on 7 matching bases. This CDR3 region has 15 residues. Germline V gene data show CDR1 as MNHEY and CDR2 as SMNVEV (reference sequence). Trimming took off 11 bases at V and 4 bases at J, with 21 bases between the two ends.

V is TRBV11-3 and J is TRBJ2-5; 8 nucleotides align to TRBD2. Germline CDR1 SGHNT, CDR2 YENEEA. This CDR3 comprises 15 residues. V lost 4 bases, J lost 4 bases, and 8 bases stayed unmatched. CDR3 nucleotides: TGTGCCAGCAGCTCAGCGGGGGTTGTCGGAGAGACCCAGTACTTC. Translation: CASSSAGVVGETQYF.

At least ten counts were recorded for this clonotype. This chain links TRBV30 with TRBJ2-3, with D possibly being TRBD1 (6 bases). The ends were cut back, 7 bases at V and 10 bases at J, with 18 bases in the middle. This CDR3 has 12 residues. Germline V gene data show CDR1 as GTSNPN and CDR2 as SVGIG (reference sequence). CDR3 residues: CAFQGIQVPQYF. The CDR3 DNA sequence: TGTGCCTTTCAGGGGATACAGGTCCCGCAGTATTTT.

This clonotype was detected ten times or more. This CDR3 reads CASSFQNTQYF. CDR3 sequence (DNA): TGTGCCAGCAGCTTCCAGAATACGCAGTATTTT. V usage is TRBV5-4 and J usage is TRBJ2-3; no firm D call. Germline loops: CDR1 SGHNT, CDR2 YYREEE (reference sequence). The CDR3 spans 11 residues. Trimming shortened V by 2 bases and J by 7 bases, and 5 bases separated the two germline ends.

This rearrangement joins TRBV2 to TRBJ2-5, with 7 bases lining up with TRBD2. V gave up 8 bases and J gave up 5 bases; unmatched junction bases: 17. The CDR3 is 16 residues long. In germline, CDR1 is SNHLY, CDR2 FYNNEI. The CDR3 reads CASYPRTQRGRETQYF. CDR3 DNA sequence: TGTGCCAGCTACCCCAGGACCCAGCGGGGTAGGGAGACCCAGTACTTC.

In this sample, this clonotype turned up many times. Mismatch with germline at one junction end may stem from a read error. This chain joins TRBV14 and TRBJ2-1; no definite D call. Germline V gene data show CDR1 as SGHDN and CDR2 as FVKESK. CDR3 length: 13 residues. The CDR3 DNA sequence: TGTGCCAGCAGCCAAGACCCCTACGATGAGCAGTTCTTC. Its translation: CASSQDPYDEQFF.